A selection of T cell receptor beta chains follows, all from one sample in a study of blood T cell repertoires in COVID-19. The table came from immunoSEQ multiplex PCR; TCRdb's copy has only in-frame clones and leaves some out. The sample records 250,000 to 400,000 clones, roughly 91% being singletons. Sequenced: peripheral blood. The receptor source for this set is a man aged 50 to 60 with active or convalescent COVID-19. The CDR3 runs from the conserved cysteine through the conserved F or W. D genes are given only for firm matches. Clone size is given for some rows only: seen once, a few or many times, or a class if the clone is expanded.

j_gene	d_gene	abundance	v_gene	CDR3nt	CDR3aa
TRBJ1-4	TRBD1	-	TRBV10-3	TGTGCCATCAGTGAGTTTCCGGGACAGGGCTTTCTTTTT	CAISEFPGQGFLF
TRBJ2-1	TRBD2	-	TRBV6-1	TGTGCCAGCAGACTAGCGGGAGCAGGGGGGGATGAGCAGTTCTTC	CASRLAGAGGDEQFF
TRBJ2-1	-	-	TRBV30	TGTGCCTGGAGTATCGGCAATGAGCAGTTCTTC	CAWSIGNEQFF
TRBJ2-5	TRBD2	-	TRBV2	TGTGCCAGCGCTCGGTCGGCGCTAGCGGGTGGCGGCCAAGAGACCCAGTACTTC	CASARSALAGGGQETQYF
TRBJ1-2	-	-	TRBV7-9	TGTGCCAGCAGCCCCGTGGGGGGGAACTATGGCTACACCTTC	CASSPVGGNYGYTF
TRBJ1-3	-	-	TRBV25-1	TGTGCCAGCAGTGGGCAGGGAAGGGGAAACACCATATATTTT	CASSGQGRGNTIYF
TRBJ1-1	-	-	TRBV30	TGTGCCTGGAACTCGGGGGGGACTGAAGCTTTCTTT	CAWNSGGTEAFF
TRBJ2-1	TRBD2	once	TRBV24-1	TGTGCCACCAGTGATCAAGGACTAGCGGGTCTTAGCTACAATGAGCAGTTCTTC	CATSDQGLAGLSYNEQFF
TRBJ2-1	TRBD2	-	TRBV9	TGTGCCAGCAGCGTTTGGACTAGCAATGAGCAGTTCTTC	CASSVWTSNEQFF
TRBJ1-6	-	-	TRBV30	TGTGCCTGGAGTTTTGGCCTTAATTCACCCCTCCACTTT	CAWSFGLNSPLHF
TRBJ1-4	TRBD1	-	TRBV5-1	TGCGCCAGCAGCAGGGACAGGCGGAGTGAAAAACTGTTTTTT	CASSRDRRSEKLFF
TRBJ1-3	TRBD1	-	TRBV6-6	TGTGCCAGCAGTTTAAAACAGGGGGCGCTGGGAAACACCATATATTTT	CASSLKQGALGNTIYF
TRBJ2-7	TRBD2	-	TRBV11-2	TGTGCCAGCACCCCCGAGGTAGCGGGAGGGTTCTACGAGCAGTACTTC	CASTPEVAGGFYEQYF
TRBJ2-6	-	-	TRBV6-5	TGTGCCAGCAGTTTAACAGGGCCTGGGGCCAACGTCCTGACTTTC	CASSLTGPGANVLTF
TRBJ2-1	-	-	TRBV6-6	TGTGCCAGCAGTTACAGAAACCCCGGCAATGAGCAGTTCTTC	CASSYRNPGNEQFF
TRBJ1-1	-	few	TRBV28	TGTGCCAGCAGTTCTCCTCAGGGTTGGGGGAACACTGAAGCTTTCTTT	CASSSPQGWGNTEAFF
TRBJ1-2	TRBD1	-	TRBV24-1	TGTGCCACCAGTGGGCTGACAGGGGGCGGCTACACCTTC	CATSGLTGGGYTF
TRBJ2-2	-	-	TRBV18	TGTGCCAGCTCACAGGGAGGTACCGGGGAGCTGTTTTTT	CASSQGGTGELFF
TRBJ1-1	-	-	TRBV9	TGTGCCAGCAGCGTAGGAGGGAGGGCTGAAGCTTTCTTT	CASSVGGRAEAFF
TRBJ2-7	-	once	TRBV11-2	TGTGCCAGCAACCTACAGGGCCGAAGCGGCTACGAGCAGTACTTC	CASNLQGRSGYEQYF
TRBJ2-5	TRBD1	-	TRBV3-1/TRBV3-2	TGTGCCAGCAGCCAAGATCTTTCTGGGACAGGGATCGAGACCCAGTACTTC	CASSQDLSGTGIETQYF
TRBJ2-7	TRBD2	-	TRBV19	TGTGCCAGTAGTATTTCGGGACTAGCGGGTGGAGGAGGACTTTCCTACGAGCAGTACTTC	CASSISGLAGGGGLSYEQYF
TRBJ1-1	-	-	TRBV19	TGTGCCAGTAGTATAGCACCCTTCGGGTCGAGGAGGAACACTGAAGCTTTCTTT	CASSIAPFGSRRNTEAFF
TRBJ2-2	-	-	TRBV5-1	TGCGCCAGCAGCTATTCCCCACAGGGAGCGGACACCGGGGAGCTGTTTTTT	CASSYSPQGADTGELFF
TRBJ2-1	TRBD2	-	TRBV28	TGTGCCAGCAGTTTACCCTTCGGGACTACCCTATACAATGAGCAGTTCTTC	CASSLPFGTTLYNEQFF
TRBJ2-6	-	-	TRBV28	TGTGCCACCCACCCGCAGGGCGTTTTATCTGGGGCCAACGTCCTGACTTTC	CATHPQGVLSGANVLTF
TRBJ2-2	TRBD2	-	TRBV6-5	TGTGCCAGCAGTTACGGCGGGGGGAACACCGGGGAGCTGTTTTTT	CASSYGGGNTGELFF
TRBJ1-4	TRBD1	-	TRBV29-1	TGCAGCGTTGGACAGGGGGGTGAAAAACTGTTTTTT	CSVGQGGEKLFF
TRBJ1-5	TRBD1	-	TRBV19	TGTGCCAGACGCGGGACAGGGGTCATTGTTGGCAATCAGCCCCAGCATTTT	CARRGTGVIVGNQPQHF
TRBJ2-7	TRBD1	-	TRBV10-3	TGTGCCATCAGTGACCCTGACAGGGTTCCCTACGAGCAGTACTTC	CAISDPDRVPYEQYF
TRBJ1-1	-	-	TRBV20-1	TGCAGTGCTGCTGCGAGGGAAGCTTTCTTT	CSAAAREAFF
TRBJ1-2	-	-	TRBV6-1	TGTGCCAGCAGTGAATTAATATCGGGTGGCTACACCTTC	CASSELISGGYTF
TRBJ2-3	TRBD1	-	TRBV23-1	TGCGCCAGCAGTCAATCGGGACAGGTCACAGATACGCAGTATTTT	CASSQSGQVTDTQYF
TRBJ2-3	-	-	TRBV21-1	TGTGCCAGCAGCGGTCAGACTAGCGGGAGAAAAGATACGCAGTATTTT	CASSGQTSGRKDTQYF
TRBJ2-1	-	-	TRBV2	TGTGCCAGCAGTGAAACGAGGGGGGGGTCCTACAATGAGCAGTTCTTC	CASSETRGGSYNEQFF
TRBJ1-2	-	few	TRBV28	TGTGCCAGCAGATTCACCCCTCTATTAGGCTACACCTTC	CASRFTPLLGYTF
TRBJ2-4	TRBD2	-	TRBV4-1	TGCGCCAGCAGCCACGAGGGACTAGCGGGAGGTAGCATTCAGTACTTC	CASSHEGLAGGSIQYF
TRBJ2-7	-	-	TRBV6-2/TRBV6-3	TGTGCCAGCAGTTACTCCCTAGTGGGTGAGCAGTACTTC	CASSYSLVGEQYF
TRBJ2-7	-	-	TRBV5-1	TGCGCCAGCAGCTTACAGGACGCATCCTACGAGCAGTACTTC	CASSLQDASYEQYF
TRBJ1-5	-	-	TRBV7-9	TGTGCCAGCAGCTTCCCTCTCGCCGGGTCCCCTAATCAGCCCCAGCATTTT	CASSFPLAGSPNQPQHF
TRBJ1-2	-	-	TRBV2	TGTGCCAGCAGTGAACAGGGTAAGAAGCGTGGCTACACCTTC	CASSEQGKKRGYTF
TRBJ2-3	TRBD2	-	TRBV15	TGTGCCACCAGCAGATCTCTAGCGGGTAGCACAGATACGCAGTATTTT	CATSRSLAGSTDTQYF
TRBJ1-5	-	-	TRBV18	TGTGCCAGCTCACTCAGGGTATCTCAGCCCCAGCATTTT	CASSLRVSQPQHF
TRBJ1-1	-	few	TRBV25-1	TGTGCCAGCAGTGATCCTGGCTCAGTGAACACTGAAGCTTTCTTT	CASSDPGSVNTEAFF
TRBJ1-2	TRBD1	-	TRBV6-6	TGTGCCAGCAGCAACCGGGGACAGAGTATTAACTATGGCTACACCTTC	CASSNRGQSINYGYTF
TRBJ2-3	TRBD1	once	TRBV27	TGTGCCAGTTCCCGGGACAGGGTCACAGATACGCAGTATTTT	CASSRDRVTDTQYF
TRBJ2-5	-	-	TRBV28	TGTGCCAGCAGTTACAAAGAGACCCAGTACTTC	CASSYKETQYF
TRBJ1-1	TRBD1	-	TRBV19	TGTGCCAGTAACCCGACAGGGGGCTGGACTGAAGCTTTCTTT	CASNPTGGWTEAFF
TRBJ1-2	TRBD1	-	TRBV28	TGTGCCAGCATGCCAGGGGGCGTCTATGGCTACACCTTC	CASMPGGVYGYTF